This is a list of T cell receptor beta chains from one sample in a study of blood T cell repertoires in COVID-19. The assay was immunoSEQ multiplex PCR, and TCRdb's table has in-frame clones only and misses some. The data hold approximately 260,000 clones, with 90% observed a single time. Input material: peripheral blood. The source of these receptors is a woman aged 55-69 years with COVID-19, enrolled during active disease. Both conserved end residues are part of each CDR3. The order of the fields is V gene, D gene, J gene, clone size, CDR3 DNA, CDR3 protein. D genes are given only for firm matches. Clone sizes are given selectively: once, few, many, or a class where the clone is expanded.

TRBV6-2/TRBV6-3	-	TRBJ2-5	-	TGTGCCAGCAGTACCGAGTGGGGGCAGCCGAATTCGTTCCAAGAGACCCAGTACTTC	CASSTEWGQPNSFQETQYF
TRBV25-1	-	TRBJ2-7	-	TGTGCCAGCACTGGAGGCTACGAGCAGTACTTC	CASTGGYEQYF
TRBV6-5	TRBD1	TRBJ1-2	-	TGTGCCAGCAGGGAGACAGGGTCCTATGGCTACACCTTC	CASRETGSYGYTF
TRBV25-1	-	TRBJ1-1	-	TGTGCCAGCAGTGAGGGGGGAGGGGGGAACACTGAAGCTTTCTTT	CASSEGGGGNTEAFF
TRBV9	TRBD1	TRBJ2-7	-	TGTGCCAGCAGTACCACGGGACAGGGTAATGAGCAGTACTTC	CASSTTGQGNEQYF
TRBV12-3/TRBV12-4	-	TRBJ1-1	-	TGTGCCAGCAGTCCCGAAAGGGGTACTGAAGCTTTCTTT	CASSPERGTEAFF
TRBV11-3	-	TRBJ1-4	-	TGTGCCAGCAGCCAGCGAGATAATGAAAAACTGTTTTTT	CASSQRDNEKLFF
TRBV13	-	TRBJ2-3	-	TGTGCCAGCAGCTTCCTTACTAGCTCAGATACGCAGTATTTT	CASSFLTSSDTQYF
TRBV29-1	TRBD1	TRBJ2-3	-	TGCAGCGTTCGTTGGACAGGGTTTGGCACAGATACGCAGTATTTT	CSVRWTGFGTDTQYF
TRBV10-3	TRBD1	TRBJ1-5	once	TGTGCCATCAGCCGCGGACAGGGGAATCAGCCCCAGCATTTT	CAISRGQGNQPQHF
TRBV11-3	-	TRBJ1-1	-	TGTGCCAGCAGCCCGGGGGGTCCCATGAACACTGAAGCTTTCTTT	CASSPGGPMNTEAFF
TRBV5-4	TRBD2	TRBJ2-2	-	TGTGCCAGCAGCTTGACTAGCGGGGCGAACACCGGGGAGCTGTTTTTT	CASSLTSGANTGELFF
TRBV9	-	TRBJ1-3	once	TGTGCCAGCAGCCCGACGGTCGGGGGGGGCGTCGCTGGAAACACCATATATTTT	CASSPTVGGGVAGNTIYF
TRBV11-2	-	TRBJ2-1	-	TGTGCCAGCAGCGCCTTCGCGGGGCAGTACAATGAGCAGTTCTTC	CASSAFAGQYNEQFF
TRBV28	-	TRBJ1-4	-	TGTGCCAGCGGGGGGGTCATTAATGAAAAACTGTTTTTT	CASGGVINEKLFF
TRBV4-2	-	TRBJ2-5	-	TGTGCCAGCAGCCAACTTGGCGGGGAAGAGACCCAGTACTTC	CASSQLGGEETQYF
TRBV6-5	-	TRBJ1-1	once	TGTGCCAGCAGTTACTCCCGTGGCGGGGACACTGAAGCTTTCTTT	CASSYSRGGDTEAFF